This is a list of T cell receptor beta chains from one sample in a study of T cells in Graves' hyperthyroidism and ophthalmopathy. TCRdb recomputed calls from the multiplex PCR reads with MiXCR, one row per CDR3 protein. Here the sample spans 450,000 to 550,000 distinct CDR3 sequences, less than 25% being singletons. The sample taken for sequencing was blood. The source of these receptors is a woman aged 25 to 45 with Graves' ophthalmopathy. CDR3s include the opening cysteine and the closing phenylalanine or tryptophan. The order of the fields is V gene, J gene, D gene, clone size, CDR3 protein, CDR3 DNA. The D gene is left open where the match is weak. Clone size is stated in some rows and not others, as once, few, many or a class when expanded.

v_call: TRBV4-1; j_call: TRBJ2-7; d_call: NA; clone_size: few; cdr3_aa: CASTPSTQLTKEQYF; cdr3_nt: TGCGCCAGCACCCCAAGTACTCAACTAACGAAGGAGCAGTACTTC
v_call: TRBV12-3/TRBV12-4; j_call: TRBJ1-1; d_call: NA; clone_size: few; cdr3_aa: CASSFRGARNTEAFF; cdr3_nt: TGTGCCAGCAGTTTTCGAGGGGCCCGTAACACTGAAGCTTTCTTT
v_call: TRBV27; j_call: TRBJ1-2; d_call: NA; clone_size: many; cdr3_aa: CASSLSAGSNYGYTF; cdr3_nt: TGTGCCAGCAGTTTATCGGCGGGGTCGAACTATGGCTACACCTTC
v_call: TRBV20-1; j_call: TRBJ1-2; d_call: NA; clone_size: many; cdr3_aa: CSARDTGTNYGYTF; cdr3_nt: TGCAGTGCTAGAGATACCGGGACTAACTATGGCTACACCTTC
v_call: TRBV6-1; j_call: TRBJ1-5; d_call: NA; clone_size: NA; cdr3_aa: CASSEAKNSNQPQHF; cdr3_nt: TGTGCCAGCAGTGAAGCCAAGAATAGCAATCAGCCCCAGCATTTT
v_call: TRBV28; j_call: TRBJ2-2; d_call: TRBD1; clone_size: NA; cdr3_aa: CASSLGGQGLKELFF; cdr3_nt: TGTGCCAGCAGTTTAGGGGGACAGGGGTTGAAGGAGCTGTTTTTT
v_call: TRBV5-1; j_call: TRBJ2-4; d_call: TRBD2; clone_size: NA; cdr3_aa: CASRAGMGGNIQYF; cdr3_nt: TGCGCCAGCAGAGCGGGGATGGGCGGAAACATTCAGTACTTC
v_call: TRBV19; j_call: TRBJ1-5; d_call: TRBD1; clone_size: NA; cdr3_aa: CASADRGGQPQHF; cdr3_nt: TGTGCCAGTGCCGACAGGGGTGGACAGCCCCAGCATTTT
v_call: TRBV27; j_call: TRBJ2-2; d_call: TRBD1; clone_size: NA; cdr3_aa: CASSLPGQVPGELFF; cdr3_nt: TGTGCCAGCAGTTTACCGGGACAGGTCCCCGGGGAGCTGTTTTTT
v_call: TRBV27; j_call: TRBJ2-7; d_call: NA; clone_size: NA; cdr3_aa: CASSMGMTGEQYF; cdr3_nt: TGTGCCAGCAGTATGGGCATGACGGGCGAGCAGTACTTC
v_call: TRBV6-2/TRBV6-3; j_call: TRBJ2-7; d_call: NA; clone_size: NA; cdr3_aa: CASSANRDKEQYF; cdr3_nt: TGTGCCAGCAGCGCAAACCGGGACAAGGAGCAGTACTTC
v_call: TRBV2; j_call: TRBJ1-6; d_call: NA; clone_size: NA; cdr3_aa: CASSELGSYNSPLHF; cdr3_nt: TGTGCCAGCAGTGAACTGGGTTCCTATAATTCACCCCTCCACTTT
v_call: TRBV6-5; j_call: TRBJ2-7; d_call: NA; clone_size: few; cdr3_aa: CASSYVQGGDYEQYF; cdr3_nt: TGTGCCAGCAGTTACGTGCAGGGCGGTGACTACGAGCAGTACTTC
v_call: TRBV6-1; j_call: TRBJ2-7; d_call: NA; clone_size: few; cdr3_aa: CASSATGDWGYEQYF; cdr3_nt: TGTGCCAGCAGTGCAACAGGCGACTGGGGCTACGAGCAGTACTTC
v_call: TRBV25-1; j_call: TRBJ1-5; d_call: NA; clone_size: NA; cdr3_aa: CASSEFGALQPQHF; cdr3_nt: TGTGCCAGCAGTGAATTTGGAGCCTTGCAGCCCCAGCATTTT
v_call: TRBV12-3/TRBV12-4; j_call: TRBJ1-3; d_call: NA; clone_size: NA; cdr3_aa: CAGRLSSSGNTIYF; cdr3_nt: TGTGCCGGTCGACTCTCCAGCTCTGGAAACACCATATATTTT
v_call: TRBV12-3/TRBV12-4; j_call: TRBJ1-1; d_call: NA; clone_size: NA; cdr3_aa: CASRSRGKYAEAFF; cdr3_nt: TGTGCCAGCAGATCAAGGGGGAAGTACGCTGAAGCTTTCTTT
v_call: TRBV5-8; j_call: TRBJ1-6; d_call: NA; clone_size: NA; cdr3_aa: CASSLGTGWNSPLLF; cdr3_nt: TGTGCCAGCAGCTTGGGCACAGGGTGGAATTCACCCCTCCTCTTT
v_call: TRBV29-1; j_call: TRBJ2-7; d_call: TRBD1; clone_size: NA; cdr3_aa: CSVARQGTYEQYF; cdr3_nt: TGCAGCGTTGCGAGACAGGGGACCTACGAGCAGTACTTC
v_call: TRBV10-3; j_call: TRBJ1-3; d_call: NA; clone_size: many; cdr3_aa: CAIRSGHSGNTIYF; cdr3_nt: TGTGCCATCAGATCCGGACACTCTGGAAACACCATATATTTT
v_call: TRBV7-2; j_call: TRBJ2-7; d_call: NA; clone_size: few; cdr3_aa: CASSLTRVSSYEQYF; cdr3_nt: TGTGCCAGCAGCTTAACAAGGGTCAGCTCCTACGAGCAGTACTTC
v_call: TRBV10-3; j_call: TRBJ1-2; d_call: TRBD1; clone_size: many; cdr3_aa: CAVRDRDRGYTF; cdr3_nt: TGTGCCGTCCGAGACAGGGATAGGGGCTACACCTTC
v_call: TRBV28; j_call: TRBJ1-2; d_call: TRBD1; clone_size: few; cdr3_aa: CASSPGGTGYGYTF; cdr3_nt: TGTGCCAGCAGCCCGGGCGGGACAGGATATGGCTACACCTTC
v_call: TRBV4-2; j_call: TRBJ1-1; d_call: TRBD1; clone_size: many; cdr3_aa: CASSQFTGDGTEAFF; cdr3_nt: TGTGCCAGCAGCCAGTTTACAGGGGATGGCACTGAAGCTTTCTTT
v_call: TRBV15; j_call: TRBJ2-7; d_call: NA; clone_size: NA; cdr3_aa: CATSDARVYGYEQYF; cdr3_nt: TGTGCCACCAGCGACGCCAGGGTCTACGGTTACGAGCAGTACTTC
v_call: TRBV6-5; j_call: TRBJ2-4; d_call: NA; clone_size: many; cdr3_aa: CASSYDGGLGKNIQYF; cdr3_nt: TGTGCCAGCAGTTACGACGGGGGGCTTGGCAAAAACATTCAGTACTTC
v_call: TRBV29-1; j_call: TRBJ2-7; d_call: NA; clone_size: many; cdr3_aa: CSVEGTNYEQYF; cdr3_nt: TGCAGCGTTGAAGGAACGAACTACGAGCAGTACTTC
v_call: TRBV28; j_call: TRBJ2-5; d_call: TRBD2; clone_size: many; cdr3_aa: CASGTYGTSGGDPQETQYF; cdr3_nt: TGTGCCAGCGGAACATACGGGACTAGCGGGGGGGATCCCCAAGAGACCCAGTACTTC
v_call: TRBV4-2; j_call: TRBJ2-5; d_call: NA; clone_size: NA; cdr3_aa: CTSSQDGGQETQYF; cdr3_nt: TGTACCAGCAGCCAAGATGGAGGCCAAGAGACCCAGTACTTC
v_call: TRBV7-9; j_call: TRBJ2-7; d_call: TRBD1; clone_size: many; cdr3_aa: CASSLVADRGHEQYF; cdr3_nt: TGTGCCAGCAGCTTAGTGGCGGACAGGGGTCACGAGCAGTACTTC
v_call: TRBV28; j_call: TRBJ1-2; d_call: TRBD1; clone_size: NA; cdr3_aa: CASSLSTGDYGYTF; cdr3_nt: TGTGCCAGCAGTTTGTCGACAGGGGACTATGGCTACACCTTC
v_call: TRBV12-3/TRBV12-4; j_call: TRBJ1-1; d_call: NA; clone_size: few; cdr3_aa: CASSPLAGGGTEAFF; cdr3_nt: TGTGCCAGCAGTCCCCTTGCCGGCGGAGGCACTGAAGCTTTCTTT
v_call: TRBV19; j_call: TRBJ1-1; d_call: NA; clone_size: few; cdr3_aa: CATQGRGTEAFF; cdr3_nt: TGTGCCACCCAGGGGAGGGGGACTGAAGCTTTCTTT
v_call: TRBV6-1; j_call: TRBJ2-7; d_call: NA; clone_size: few; cdr3_aa: CASTSQRRLGMYEQYF; cdr3_nt: TGTGCCAGCACCTCACAACGCCGCCTGGGGATGTACGAGCAGTACTTC
v_call: TRBV4-1; j_call: TRBJ1-1; d_call: NA; clone_size: many; cdr3_aa: CASSQGSGTEAFF; cdr3_nt: TGCGCCAGCAGCCAAGGGTCGGGCACTGAAGCTTTCTTT
v_call: TRBV13; j_call: TRBJ2-7; d_call: NA; clone_size: many; cdr3_aa: CASRPTGDFPYEQYF; cdr3_nt: TGTGCCAGCAGACCAACAGGGGACTTCCCCTACGAGCAGTACTTC
v_call: TRBV6-2/TRBV6-3; j_call: TRBJ2-7; d_call: TRBD2; clone_size: many; cdr3_aa: CASSPGTSGGTNLYEQYF; cdr3_nt: TGTGCCAGCAGCCCCGGGACTAGCGGGGGGACAAACCTCTACGAGCAGTACTTC
v_call: TRBV14; j_call: TRBJ1-2; d_call: NA; clone_size: many; cdr3_aa: CASSQGGRGYGYTF; cdr3_nt: TGTGCCAGCAGCCAGGGAGGTCGAGGGTATGGCTACACCTTC
v_call: TRBV11-1; j_call: TRBJ2-2; d_call: TRBD2; clone_size: few; cdr3_aa: CASSLGTSGHTGELFF; cdr3_nt: TGTGCCAGCAGCCTTGGGACTAGCGGACACACCGGGGAGCTGTTTTTT
v_call: TRBV5-5; j_call: TRBJ2-5; d_call: NA; clone_size: few; cdr3_aa: CATRRGPLGETQYF; cdr3_nt: TGTGCCACCAGGCGGGGGCCGCTCGGAGAGACCCAGTACTTC
v_call: TRBV28; j_call: TRBJ1-3; d_call: NA; clone_size: NA; cdr3_aa: CATGVRGNTIYF; cdr3_nt: TGTGCCACAGGGGTAAGGGGAAACACCATATATTTT
v_call: TRBV28; j_call: TRBJ1-2; d_call: NA; clone_size: once; cdr3_aa: CASSSASGSANDGYTF; cdr3_nt: TGTGCCAGCAGTAGCGCGTCAGGTTCAGCTAACGATGGCTACACCTTC
v_call: TRBV24-1; j_call: TRBJ1-2; d_call: NA; clone_size: NA; cdr3_aa: CATSGRFGHYYGYTF; cdr3_nt: TGTGCCACCAGTGGCCGCTTTGGACATTACTATGGCTACACCTTC
v_call: TRBV27; j_call: TRBJ1-2; d_call: NA; clone_size: many; cdr3_aa: CASSPRQPLKNGYTF; cdr3_nt: TGTGCCAGCAGTCCTCGACAGCCCCTGAAGAATGGCTACACCTTC
v_call: TRBV6-1; j_call: TRBJ1-5; d_call: NA; clone_size: NA; cdr3_aa: CASSEVVGGNQPQHF; cdr3_nt: TGTGCCAGCAGTGAAGTAGTGGGTGGCAATCAGCCCCAGCATTTT